This TCR beta chain was captured in a study of CD8 T cells in Susac syndrome. Study-wide results and limits: The study acknowledged a relatively small number of individuals in its TCR sequencing and HLA analysis.

To note about this clonotype: What it recognizes is unknown.

CD8+ and CD4+ T cells from blood underwent TCR beta sequencing, which was carried out in a high-throughput format. The CDR3 length is 13 residues. The germline gives CDR1 MNHEY, CDR2 SVGAGI. Losses at the gene ends were 10 bases for V and 5 bases for J; bases not matched to a gene: 7. An input of roughly 0.5 to 1 ug of RNA was subjected to reverse transcription using random hexamers. Coverage of TCR beta CDR3 amplification by immunoSEQ multiplex PCR extended to 54 Vbeta and 13 Jbeta. TCRdb processed the immunoSEQ multiplex PCR reads anew with MiXCR; each CDR3 protein has one entry. Of fewer than 350,000 distinct CDR3 sequences detected, 70% to 90% appear once; the ten largest clones hold 0.18%.

The sample taken for sequencing was CD8+ T cells from PBMCs. This chain connects TRBV6-5 to TRBJ2-2; the match to TRBD1 covers 7 bases. The receptor was derived from a human donor with multiple sclerosis. Here the CDR3 reads CATGNRGTGELFF. CDR3 DNA sequence: TGTGCCACTGGAAACAGGGGAACCGGGGAGCTGTTTTTT.